These T cell receptor beta chains were read from a single sample in a study of CD8+ T cells in alopecia areata. TCRdb's copy holds only in-frame clones and misses some; the assay was immunoSEQ multiplex PCR. There are roughly 190,000 clones in the sample; roughly 60% occur only once, and about 0.94% lies in the top ten. Material: CD4+ T cells sorted from blood, obtained at week 24, from a patient treated with tofacitinib. The receptor source for this set is a human donor with alopecia areata. Both conserved end residues are part of each CDR3. A D gene is named only where the DNA matches it firmly. Clone size is not always given. Where it is, it says once, few, many or a class for expanded clones.

v_call: TRBV19
d_call: NA
j_call: TRBJ2-7
clone_size: NA
cdr3_nt: TGTGCCAGTACTCCAGGGAGTCGGACCTACGAGCAGTACTTC
cdr3_aa: CASTPGSRTYEQYF

v_call: TRBV30
d_call: NA
j_call: TRBJ1-6
clone_size: NA
cdr3_nt: TGTGCCTGGGGACGGAATTCACCCCTCCACTTT
cdr3_aa: CAWGRNSPLHF

v_call: TRBV5-1
d_call: NA
j_call: TRBJ2-5
clone_size: NA
cdr3_nt: TGCGCCAGCAGCTTGCGTCAGTCCCAAGAGACCCAGTACTTC
cdr3_aa: CASSLRQSQETQYF

v_call: TRBV9
d_call: NA
j_call: TRBJ1-4
clone_size: NA
cdr3_nt: TGTGCCAGCAGCGTAGTGGGTGACAGATCTGAAAAACTGTTTTTT
cdr3_aa: CASSVVGDRSEKLFF

v_call: TRBV5-4
d_call: TRBD1
j_call: TRBJ1-2
clone_size: NA
cdr3_nt: TGTGCCAGCAGCTGGGGGACAGGGGGTGGCTACACCTTC
cdr3_aa: CASSWGTGGGYTF

v_call: TRBV7-2
d_call: NA
j_call: TRBJ2-3
clone_size: NA
cdr3_nt: TGTGCCAGCCAGGACAGATCGAGCACAGATACGCAGTATTTT
cdr3_aa: CASQDRSSTDTQYF

v_call: TRBV5-1
d_call: TRBD1
j_call: TRBJ2-7
clone_size: NA
cdr3_nt: TGCGCCAGCAGCTTGGACAGGGGGAGGACGTACGAGCAGTACTTC
cdr3_aa: CASSLDRGRTYEQYF

v_call: TRBV4-3
d_call: NA
j_call: TRBJ1-2
clone_size: NA
cdr3_nt: TGCGCCAGCAGCCAAGACAGAAATAACTATGGCTACACCTTC
cdr3_aa: CASSQDRNNYGYTF

v_call: TRBV6-5
d_call: TRBD1
j_call: TRBJ2-5
clone_size: NA
cdr3_nt: TGTGCCAGCAGTTCTCGACAGGGGACCCAGTACTTC
cdr3_aa: CASSSRQGTQYF

v_call: TRBV29-1
d_call: NA
j_call: TRBJ2-3
clone_size: few
cdr3_nt: TGCAGCGTTGTACCCAGGGCGAATACGCAGTATTTT
cdr3_aa: CSVVPRANTQYF

v_call: TRBV6-1
d_call: NA
j_call: TRBJ2-1
clone_size: few
cdr3_nt: TGTGCCAGCAACTACAGGGGGGGCGATGAGCAGTTCTTC
cdr3_aa: CASNYRGGDEQFF

v_call: TRBV27
d_call: NA
j_call: TRBJ2-7
clone_size: NA
cdr3_nt: TGTGCCAGCAGTTTTGACACCTCGTTTGGGCAGTACTTC
cdr3_aa: CASSFDTSFGQYF

v_call: TRBV19
d_call: TRBD1
j_call: TRBJ1-1
clone_size: NA
cdr3_nt: TGTGCCAGTAGAGACAGGGAGGCAGCTTTCTTT
cdr3_aa: CASRDREAAFF

v_call: TRBV7-2
d_call: NA
j_call: TRBJ1-4
clone_size: NA
cdr3_nt: TGTGCCAGCAGCTTAGGAGAATACACAGGGAGGTCTAATGAAAAACTGTTTTTT
cdr3_aa: CASSLGEYTGRSNEKLFF

v_call: TRBV4-3
d_call: NA
j_call: TRBJ2-5
clone_size: few
cdr3_nt: TGCGCCAGCAGCCAAGGGAATGCTCGACCCATTGAGACCCAGTACTTC
cdr3_aa: CASSQGNARPIETQYF

v_call: TRBV5-1
d_call: NA
j_call: TRBJ1-1
clone_size: NA
cdr3_nt: TGCGCCAGCAGCTTCGAAGGGGGCACTGAAGCTTTCTTT
cdr3_aa: CASSFEGGTEAFF

v_call: TRBV9
d_call: NA
j_call: TRBJ1-6
clone_size: NA
cdr3_nt: TGTGCCAGCAGCGAGGGGGGGAATTCACCCCTCCACTTT
cdr3_aa: CASSEGGNSPLHF

v_call: TRBV7-2
d_call: NA
j_call: TRBJ2-6
clone_size: NA
cdr3_nt: TGTGCCAGCAGCTCCCTAGATACTGGGGCCAACGTCCTGACTTTC
cdr3_aa: CASSSLDTGANVLTF

v_call: TRBV5-1
d_call: TRBD2
j_call: TRBJ2-7
clone_size: NA
cdr3_nt: TGCGCCAGCAGCGAGCCGGGACTAGCGGGGGAGACCTACGAGCAGTACTTC
cdr3_aa: CASSEPGLAGETYEQYF

v_call: TRBV29-1
d_call: TRBD1
j_call: TRBJ1-2
clone_size: few
cdr3_nt: TGCAGCGGGGGGACAGAGACTAACTATGGCTACACCTTC
cdr3_aa: CSGGTETNYGYTF

v_call: TRBV11-2
d_call: NA
j_call: TRBJ1-1
clone_size: NA
cdr3_nt: TGTGCCAGCAGCTTACTGGGGCGTGGGACTGAAGCTTTCTTT
cdr3_aa: CASSLLGRGTEAFF

v_call: TRBV30
d_call: NA
j_call: TRBJ1-6
clone_size: NA
cdr3_nt: TGTGCCTGGAGTATTGGCAGTGGGTCACCCCTCCACTTT
cdr3_aa: CAWSIGSGSPLHF

v_call: TRBV7-3
d_call: TRBD1
j_call: TRBJ2-3
clone_size: NA
cdr3_nt: TGTGCCAGCAGCCTGACAGGGTTTAGGACAGATACGCAGTATTTT
cdr3_aa: CASSLTGFRTDTQYF

v_call: TRBV19
d_call: TRBD2
j_call: TRBJ2-1
clone_size: few
cdr3_nt: TGTGCCAGTAGTGAATACCCCCAACTAGCGAGGCAGTTCTTC
cdr3_aa: CASSEYPQLARQFF

v_call: TRBV18
d_call: NA
j_call: TRBJ2-7
clone_size: NA
cdr3_nt: TGTGCCAGCTCACCATCCACCTCCTACGAGCAGTACTTC
cdr3_aa: CASSPSTSYEQYF

v_call: TRBV9
d_call: NA
j_call: TRBJ1-4
clone_size: NA
cdr3_nt: TGTGCCAGCAGCCGAGGAAATGAAAAACTGTTTTTT
cdr3_aa: CASSRGNEKLFF

v_call: TRBV4-1
d_call: NA
j_call: TRBJ1-2
clone_size: NA
cdr3_nt: TGCGCCAGCAGCCAAGAAACACAGCACAACTATGGCTACACCTTC
cdr3_aa: CASSQETQHNYGYTF

v_call: TRBV29-1
d_call: NA
j_call: TRBJ2-1
clone_size: once
cdr3_nt: TGCAGCGTTGAACTATACAATGAGCAGTTCTTC
cdr3_aa: CSVELYNEQFF

v_call: TRBV25-1
d_call: TRBD1
j_call: TRBJ2-7
clone_size: NA
cdr3_nt: TGTGCCAGCAGTGCGGGACAGGGACAGGGCGGCGGGTACGAGCAGTACTTC
cdr3_aa: CASSAGQGQGGGYEQYF

v_call: TRBV6-5
d_call: NA
j_call: TRBJ1-4
clone_size: NA
cdr3_nt: TGTGCCAGCAGTTCCGCAGGGGTTGGGTATGAAAAACTGTTTTTT
cdr3_aa: CASSSAGVGYEKLFF

v_call: TRBV30
d_call: NA
j_call: TRBJ1-5
clone_size: NA
cdr3_nt: TGTGCCTGGAGTCAGGGGAATCAGCCCCAGCATTTT
cdr3_aa: CAWSQGNQPQHF

v_call: TRBV27
d_call: TRBD1
j_call: TRBJ1-4
clone_size: few
cdr3_nt: TGTGCCAGCAGTCCGAGGACAGGGGGCCATGCTAATGAAAAACTGTTTTTT
cdr3_aa: CASSPRTGGHANEKLFF

v_call: TRBV7-9
d_call: TRBD2
j_call: TRBJ2-3
clone_size: few
cdr3_nt: TGTGCCAGCAGTGGGGGGGGCACAGATACGCAGTATTTT
cdr3_aa: CASSGGGTDTQYF

v_call: TRBV7-2
d_call: NA
j_call: TRBJ2-1
clone_size: few
cdr3_nt: TGTGCCAGCAGCTTAGAAAGGGCGATCAACAATGAGCAGTTCTTC
cdr3_aa: CASSLERAINNEQFF

v_call: TRBV29-1
d_call: NA
j_call: TRBJ1-5
clone_size: NA
cdr3_nt: TGCAGCGTTGGGGAGCAGCCCCAGCATTTT
cdr3_aa: CSVGEQPQHF

v_call: TRBV5-1
d_call: NA
j_call: TRBJ2-1
clone_size: NA
cdr3_nt: TGCGCCAGCACCTTGGATGGCCACAATGAGCAGTTCTTC
cdr3_aa: CASTLDGHNEQFF

v_call: TRBV25-1
d_call: TRBD1
j_call: TRBJ1-2
clone_size: NA
cdr3_nt: TGTGCCAGCCGTCAAGGGACAGGGATCTATGGCTACACCTTC
cdr3_aa: CASRQGTGIYGYTF

v_call: TRBV18
d_call: NA
j_call: TRBJ2-7
clone_size: once
cdr3_nt: TGTGCCAGCTCACCCTTGGGGGCAGATGGGTCCGAGCAGTACTTC
cdr3_aa: CASSPLGADGSEQYF